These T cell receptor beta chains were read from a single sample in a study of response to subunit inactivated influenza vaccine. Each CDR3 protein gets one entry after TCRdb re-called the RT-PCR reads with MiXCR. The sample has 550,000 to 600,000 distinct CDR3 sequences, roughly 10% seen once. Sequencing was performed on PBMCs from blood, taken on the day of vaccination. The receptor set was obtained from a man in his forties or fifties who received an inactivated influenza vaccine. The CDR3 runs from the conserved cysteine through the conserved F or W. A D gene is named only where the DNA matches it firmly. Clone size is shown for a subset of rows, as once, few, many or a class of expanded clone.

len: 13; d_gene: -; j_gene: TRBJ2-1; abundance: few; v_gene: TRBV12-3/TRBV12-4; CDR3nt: TGTGCCAGCATAGGCGGGGACTACAATGAGCAGTTCTTC; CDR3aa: CASIGGDYNEQFF
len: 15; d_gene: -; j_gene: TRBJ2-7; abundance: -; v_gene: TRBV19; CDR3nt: TGTGCCAGTAGTAAACTCCGGGACGCGGCCTACGAGCAGTACTTC; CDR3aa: CASSKLRDAAYEQYF
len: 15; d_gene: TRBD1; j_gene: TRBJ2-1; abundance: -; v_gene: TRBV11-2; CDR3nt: TGTGCCAGCAGCCGCCTGACAGGGGCTCTGGATGAGCAGTTCTTC; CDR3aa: CASSRLTGALDEQFF
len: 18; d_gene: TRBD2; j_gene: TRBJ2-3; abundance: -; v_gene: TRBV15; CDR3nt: TGTGCCACCAGCAGAGATAGATCCACTAGCGGGAGACGGGATACGCAGTATTTT; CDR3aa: CATSRDRSTSGRRDTQYF
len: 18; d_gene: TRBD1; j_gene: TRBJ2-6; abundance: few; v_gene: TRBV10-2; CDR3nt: TGCGCCAGCGGGAGTCCCGGGACAGGGGTTTCTGGGGCCAACGTCCTGACTTTC; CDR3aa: CASGSPGTGVSGANVLTF
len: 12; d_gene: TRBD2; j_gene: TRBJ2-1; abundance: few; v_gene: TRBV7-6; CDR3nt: TGTGCCAGCAGCTTAGTCGGGAGGGGGCAGTTCTTC; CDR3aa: CASSLVGRGQFF
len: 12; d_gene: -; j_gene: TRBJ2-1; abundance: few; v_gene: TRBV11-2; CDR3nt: TGTGCCAGCAGGTTTTCAAGGGGTGAGCAGTTCTTC; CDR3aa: CASRFSRGEQFF
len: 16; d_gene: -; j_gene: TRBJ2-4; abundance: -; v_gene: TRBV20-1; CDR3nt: TGCAGTGCTAGAGATAGGGGGAGTTTGGCCAAAAACATTCAGTACTTC; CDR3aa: CSARDRGSLAKNIQYF
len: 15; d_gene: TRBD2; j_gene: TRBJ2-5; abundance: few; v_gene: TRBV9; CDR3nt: TGTGCCAGCAGCGTAACAGCGGGGGGCCAAGAGACCCAGTACTTC; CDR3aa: CASSVTAGGQETQYF
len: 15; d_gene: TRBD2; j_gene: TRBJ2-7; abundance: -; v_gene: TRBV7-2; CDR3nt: TGTGCCAGCAGCCCCGGGACTAGCGGCGTTCGGGAGCAGTACTTC; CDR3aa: CASSPGTSGVREQYF
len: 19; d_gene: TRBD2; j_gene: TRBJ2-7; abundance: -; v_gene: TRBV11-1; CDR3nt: TGTGCCAGCAGCCCCCGAACCAGACTAGCGGGAGAGTCTACGTACGAGCAGTACTTC; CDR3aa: CASSPRTRLAGESTYEQYF
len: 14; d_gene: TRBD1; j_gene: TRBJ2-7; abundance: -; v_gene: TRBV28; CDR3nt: TGTGCCAGCAGTTCGACAGGGGAGTTCCACGAGCAGTACTTC; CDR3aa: CASSSTGEFHEQYF
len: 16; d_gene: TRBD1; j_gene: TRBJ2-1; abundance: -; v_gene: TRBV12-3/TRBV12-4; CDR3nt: TGTGCCAGCAGTCCACCGACAGGGAGCTCCTACAATGAGCAGTTCTTC; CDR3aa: CASSPPTGSSYNEQFF
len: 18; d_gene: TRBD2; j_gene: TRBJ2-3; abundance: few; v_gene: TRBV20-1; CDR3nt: TGCAGTGCTAGAGATACCCCCAGTCTAGCGGGGGGGCCAGATACGCAGTATTTT; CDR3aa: CSARDTPSLAGGPDTQYF
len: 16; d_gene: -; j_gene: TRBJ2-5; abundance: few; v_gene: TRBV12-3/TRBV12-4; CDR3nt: TGTGCCAGCAGTTTGGGCAGCCGAGCAGCCAAAGAGACCCAGTACTTC; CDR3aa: CASSLGSRAAKETQYF
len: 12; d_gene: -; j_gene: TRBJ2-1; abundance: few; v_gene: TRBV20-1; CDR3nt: TGCAGTGCAAGGACAAAACCCAATGAGCAGTTCTTC; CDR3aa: CSARTKPNEQFF
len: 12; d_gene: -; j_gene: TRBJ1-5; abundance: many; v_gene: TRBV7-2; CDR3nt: TGTGCCAGCAGCTTAGGGTATCAGCCCCAGCATTTT; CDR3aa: CASSLGYQPQHF
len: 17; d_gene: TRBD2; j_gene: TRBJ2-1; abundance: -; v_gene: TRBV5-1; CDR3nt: TGCGCCAGCAGCTGGACTAGCGGGAGGGCTTCCTACAATGAGCAGTTCTTC; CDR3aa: CASSWTSGRASYNEQFF
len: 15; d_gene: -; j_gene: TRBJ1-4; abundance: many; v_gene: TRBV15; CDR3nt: TGTGCCACCAGCAGAGATTTAAATAGTCCGGATGGACTGTTTTTT; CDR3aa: CATSRDLNSPDGLFF
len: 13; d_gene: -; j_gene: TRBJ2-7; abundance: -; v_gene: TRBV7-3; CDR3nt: TGTGCCAGCAGCTTAAATCGAGGTGGCGAGCAGTACTTC; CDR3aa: CASSLNRGGEQYF
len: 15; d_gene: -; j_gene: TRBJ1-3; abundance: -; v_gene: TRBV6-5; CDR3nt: TGTGCCAGCAGTTACAACAGGGTGTCTGGAAACACCATATATTTT; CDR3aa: CASSYNRVSGNTIYF
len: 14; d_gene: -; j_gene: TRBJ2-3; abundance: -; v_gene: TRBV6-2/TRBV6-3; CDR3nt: TGTGCCAGCAGTTACCTAGGTCGCACAGATACGCAGTATTTT; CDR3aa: CASSYLGRTDTQYF
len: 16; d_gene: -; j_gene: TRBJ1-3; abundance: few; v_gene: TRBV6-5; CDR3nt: TGTGCCAGCAGTTACGAGCACTCCGGGGTTGGAAACACCATATATTTT; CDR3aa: CASSYEHSGVGNTIYF
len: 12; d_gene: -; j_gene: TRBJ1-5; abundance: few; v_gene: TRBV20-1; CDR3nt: TGCAGTGCTGTGGCAGGGGATCAGCCCCAGCATTTT; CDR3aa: CSAVAGDQPQHF
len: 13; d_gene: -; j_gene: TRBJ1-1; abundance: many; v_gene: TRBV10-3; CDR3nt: TGTGCCATCAGTGGGACAATCAACACTGAAGCTTTCTTT; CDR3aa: CAISGTINTEAFF
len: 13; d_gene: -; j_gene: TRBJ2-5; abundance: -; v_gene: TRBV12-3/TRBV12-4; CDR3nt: TGTGCCAGCAGATCGGGACCAAAAGAGACCCAGTACTTC; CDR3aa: CASRSGPKETQYF
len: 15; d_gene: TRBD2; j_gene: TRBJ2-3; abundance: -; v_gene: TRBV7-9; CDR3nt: TGTGCCAGCAGCTTGCGACTAGCGGACACAGATACGCAGTATTTT; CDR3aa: CASSLRLADTDTQYF
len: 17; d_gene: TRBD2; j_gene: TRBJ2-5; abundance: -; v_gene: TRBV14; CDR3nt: TGTGCCAGCAGCCAAGAGCCAGCGGGGGCTCTCCAAGAGACCCAGTACTTC; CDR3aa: CASSQEPAGALQETQYF
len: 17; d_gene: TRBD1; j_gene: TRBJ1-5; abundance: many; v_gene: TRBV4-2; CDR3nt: TGTGCCAGCAGCGAAGAAGCGGGGACAGACAACTATCAGCCCCAGCATTTT; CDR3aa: CASSEEAGTDNYQPQHF
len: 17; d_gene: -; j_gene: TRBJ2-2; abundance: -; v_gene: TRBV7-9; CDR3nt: TGTGCCAGCAGCTTATTGGGGGGCCGGGAAAGTACCGGGGAGCTGTTTTTT; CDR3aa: CASSLLGGRESTGELFF
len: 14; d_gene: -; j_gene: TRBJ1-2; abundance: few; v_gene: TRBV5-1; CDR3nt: TGCGCCAGCAGCTTGATGGCAGAGCCCTATGGCTACACCTTC; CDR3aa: CASSLMAEPYGYTF
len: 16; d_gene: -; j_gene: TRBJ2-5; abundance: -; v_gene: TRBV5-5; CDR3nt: TGTGCCAGCAGCGAATTCCAAACCCCCGTCCAAGAGACCCAGTACTTC; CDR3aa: CASSEFQTPVQETQYF
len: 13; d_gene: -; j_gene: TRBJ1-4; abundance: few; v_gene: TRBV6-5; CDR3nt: TGTGCCAGCAGTTACCTGGCTAATGAAAAACTGTTTTTT; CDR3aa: CASSYLANEKLFF
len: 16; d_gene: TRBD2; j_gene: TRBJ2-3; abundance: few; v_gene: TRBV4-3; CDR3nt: TGCGCCAGCAGCCAAGACCCCGCGGGGGGGGACAATACGCAGTATTTT; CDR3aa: CASSQDPAGGDNTQYF
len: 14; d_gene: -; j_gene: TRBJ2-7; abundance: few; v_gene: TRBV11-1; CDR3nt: TGTGCCAGCAGCTTAGACTGGACCGCCTACGAGCAGTACTTC; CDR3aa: CASSLDWTAYEQYF
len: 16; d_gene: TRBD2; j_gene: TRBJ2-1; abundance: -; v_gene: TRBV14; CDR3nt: TGTGCCAGCAGCCGTATTACTAGCGGGGCCTACAATGAGCAGTTCTTC; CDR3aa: CASSRITSGAYNEQFF
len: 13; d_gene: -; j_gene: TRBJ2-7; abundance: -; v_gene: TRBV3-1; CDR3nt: TGTGCCAGCCGCGGGGCGGACTCCTACGAGCAGTACTTC; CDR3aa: CASRGADSYEQYF
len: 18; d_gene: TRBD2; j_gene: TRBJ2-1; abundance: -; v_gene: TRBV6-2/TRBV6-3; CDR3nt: TGTGCCAGCAGTTCCAATTCCCTAGCGGGAGGGAAGTACAATGAGCAGTTCTTC; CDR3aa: CASSSNSLAGGKYNEQFF
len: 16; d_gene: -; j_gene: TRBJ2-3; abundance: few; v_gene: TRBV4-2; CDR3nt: TGTGCCAGCAGCAGGACAGCCCGCGGAAGCACAGATACGCAGTATTTT; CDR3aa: CASSRTARGSTDTQYF
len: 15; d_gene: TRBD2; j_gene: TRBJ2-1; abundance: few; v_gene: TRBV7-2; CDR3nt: TGTGCCAGCAGCTTTACCCGGGAGGATTACAATGAGCAGTTCTTC; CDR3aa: CASSFTREDYNEQFF
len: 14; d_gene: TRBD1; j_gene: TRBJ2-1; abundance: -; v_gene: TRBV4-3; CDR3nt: TGCGCCAGCAGCCGACAGGGGACTCACAATGAGCAGTTCTTC; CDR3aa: CASSRQGTHNEQFF
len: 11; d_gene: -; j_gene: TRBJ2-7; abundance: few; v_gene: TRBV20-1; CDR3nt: TGCAGTGCTACCCCCGGGTACGAGCAGTACTTC; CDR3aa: CSATPGYEQYF
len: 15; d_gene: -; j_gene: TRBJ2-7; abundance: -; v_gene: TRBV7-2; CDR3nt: TGTGCCAGCAGCTTAAACGGGAGAAGCTCCTACGAGCAGTACTTC; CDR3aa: CASSLNGRSSYEQYF
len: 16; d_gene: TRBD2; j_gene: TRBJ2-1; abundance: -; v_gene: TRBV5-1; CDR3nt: TGCGCCAGCAGCGAGACGACTAGCGGGGCCTGGAATGAGCAGTTCTTC; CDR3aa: CASSETTSGAWNEQFF
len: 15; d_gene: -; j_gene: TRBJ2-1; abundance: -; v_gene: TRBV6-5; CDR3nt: TGTGCCAGCAGTTACTCCGCTAGCTCCTACAATGAGCAGTTCTTC; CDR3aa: CASSYSASSYNEQFF
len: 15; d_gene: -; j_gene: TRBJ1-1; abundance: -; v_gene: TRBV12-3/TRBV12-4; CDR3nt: TGTGCCAGCAGTTTAAGTCTCGGGAGGAACACTGAAGCTTTCTTT; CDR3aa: CASSLSLGRNTEAFF
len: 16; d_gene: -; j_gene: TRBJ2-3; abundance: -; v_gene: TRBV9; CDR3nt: TGTGCCAGCAGCGTAGGGCGCCAGCCCAGCACAGATACGCAGTATTTT; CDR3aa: CASSVGRQPSTDTQYF
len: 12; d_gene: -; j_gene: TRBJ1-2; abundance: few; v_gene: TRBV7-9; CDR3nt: TGTGCCAGCAGTAAAGACAGCTATGGCTACACCTTC; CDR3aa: CASSKDSYGYTF
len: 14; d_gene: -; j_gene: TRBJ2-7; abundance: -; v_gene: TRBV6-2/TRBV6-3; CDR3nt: TGTGCCAGCAGGACGATTGGGAGCAGGGGCTGGCAGTACTTC; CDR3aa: CASRTIGSRGWQYF
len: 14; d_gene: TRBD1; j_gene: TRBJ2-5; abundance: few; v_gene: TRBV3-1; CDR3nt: TGTGCCAGCAGCCAAGGCAGGGGGCTGGAGACCCAGTACTTC; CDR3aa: CASSQGRGLETQYF
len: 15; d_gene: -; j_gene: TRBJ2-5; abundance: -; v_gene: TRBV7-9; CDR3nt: TGTGCCAGCAGCTTTATCCTATCGGGGCGAGAGACCCAGTACTTC; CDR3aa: CASSFILSGRETQYF
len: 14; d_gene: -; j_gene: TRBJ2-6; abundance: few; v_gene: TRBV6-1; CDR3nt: TGTGCCAGCGGGATAGGGGCTGGGGCCAACGTCCTGACTTTC; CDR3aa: CASGIGAGANVLTF
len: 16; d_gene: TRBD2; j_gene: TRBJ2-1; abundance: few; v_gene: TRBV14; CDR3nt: TGTGCCAGCAGCCTCCTGACTAGCGGGAGAAGGAATGAGCAGTTCTTC; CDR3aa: CASSLLTSGRRNEQFF